This T cell receptor (beta chain) was sequenced in a study of T cells in localized non-small cell lung cancer. The CDR3 totals 17 residues. Germline CDR1 SGHRS, CDR2 YFSETQ. The germline V and J ends were trimmed by 0 bases and 3 bases, with 18 bases remaining between them. Study-level results: Uninvolved adjacent lung had more T cell clonality than any other tissue, topping tumor.

Libraries were prepared by immunoSEQ multiplex PCR; TCRdb keeps only in-frame clonotypes and omits some of them. This sample yields 45,000 to 55,000 clones, of which 80% to 90% are seen a single time; 15% to 20% belongs to the top ten. Worth noting for this clone: Its specificity is unknown.

The sequence was collected from a male donor at least 60 years old with stage III squamous cell lung carcinoma. The chain uses TRBV5-1 and TRBJ1-1; D is undetermined. Sequencing used peripheral blood, obtained before any cancer treatment. CDR3 loop: CASSLAINWEKDTEAFF. The CDR3, as DNA: TGCGCCAGCAGCTTGGCCATAAATTGGGAGAAAGACACTGAAGCTTTCTTT. The full variable domain, rest sourced from reference TRBV5-1 and TRBJ1-1, is KAGVTQTPRYLIKTRGQQVTLSCSPISGHRSVSWYQQTPGQGLQFLFEYFSETQRNKGNFPGRFSGRQFSNSRSEMNVSTLELGDSALYLCASSLAINWEKDTEAFFGQGTRLTVV.